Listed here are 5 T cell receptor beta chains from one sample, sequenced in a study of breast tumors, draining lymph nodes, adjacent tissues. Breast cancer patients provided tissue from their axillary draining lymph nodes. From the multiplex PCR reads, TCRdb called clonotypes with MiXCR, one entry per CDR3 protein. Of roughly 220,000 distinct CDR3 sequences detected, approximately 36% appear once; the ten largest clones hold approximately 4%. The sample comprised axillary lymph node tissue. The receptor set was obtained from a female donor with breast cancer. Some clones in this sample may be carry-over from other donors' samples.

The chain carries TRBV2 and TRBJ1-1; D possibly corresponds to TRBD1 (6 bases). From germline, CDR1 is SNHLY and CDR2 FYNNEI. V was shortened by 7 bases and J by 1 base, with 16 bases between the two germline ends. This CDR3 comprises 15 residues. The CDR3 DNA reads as TGTGCCAGCAAGGGGGAATCGGTGGGGAACACTGAAGCTTTCTTT. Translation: CASKGESVGNTEAFF.

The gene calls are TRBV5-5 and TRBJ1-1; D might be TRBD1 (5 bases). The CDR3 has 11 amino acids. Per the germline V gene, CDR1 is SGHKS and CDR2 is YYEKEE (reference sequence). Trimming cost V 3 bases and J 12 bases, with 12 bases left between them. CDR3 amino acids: CASSSGTATFF. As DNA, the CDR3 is TGTGCCAGCAGCTCCGGGACTGCTACTTTCTTT.

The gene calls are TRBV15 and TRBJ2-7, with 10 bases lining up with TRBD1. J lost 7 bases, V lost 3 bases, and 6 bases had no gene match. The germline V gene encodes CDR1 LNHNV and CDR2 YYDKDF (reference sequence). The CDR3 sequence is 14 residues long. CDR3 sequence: CATSSERDRGEQYF. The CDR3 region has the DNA TGTGCCACCAGCAGTGAAAGGGACAGGGGTGAGCAGTACTTC.

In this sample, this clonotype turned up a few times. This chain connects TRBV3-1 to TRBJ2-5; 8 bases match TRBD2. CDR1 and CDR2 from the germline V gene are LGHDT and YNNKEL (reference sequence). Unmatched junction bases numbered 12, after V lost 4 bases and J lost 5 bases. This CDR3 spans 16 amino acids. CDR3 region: CASSRPAPSGSETQYF. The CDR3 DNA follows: TGTGCCAGCAGCCGCCCCGCCCCCAGCGGGAGTGAGACCCAGTACTTC.

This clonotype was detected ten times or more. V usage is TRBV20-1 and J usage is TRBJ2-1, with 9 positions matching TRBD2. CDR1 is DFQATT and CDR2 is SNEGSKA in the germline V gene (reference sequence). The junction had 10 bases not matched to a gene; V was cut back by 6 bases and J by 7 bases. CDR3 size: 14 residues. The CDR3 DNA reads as TGCAGTGCCCCAGGGGCGGGGGGGACGAATGAGCAGTTCTTC. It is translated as CSAPGAGGTNEQFF.